This T cell receptor (beta chain) was retrieved from a study of T cells in tuberculosis. Sequenced by immunoSEQ multiplex PCR; TCRdb stores in-frame clones only, minus some. The sample yields 33,000 or so clones, more than 85% seen once. The CDR3 has 15 amino acids. The germline CDR1 and CDR2 sequences are SNHLY and FYNNEI. With 5 bases clipped from V and 4 bases from J, the junction kept 8 bases outside the gene matches. Sample: PBMCs. This receptor was obtained from a donor between 10 and 35 years old with latent tuberculosis or without tuberculosis infection. The J gene is TRBJ1-5, the V gene TRBV2, with 7 bases that match TRBD1. The CDR3 coding sequence is TGTGCCAGCAGTCTTACGACAGGGCGAAATCAGCCCCAGCATTTT. Its protein is CASSLTTGRNQPQHF. Full variable domain (remainder filled in from reference TRBV2 and TRBJ1-5): EPEVTQTPSHQVTQMGQEVILRCVPISNHLYFYWYRQILGQKVEFLVSFYNNEISEKSEIFDDQFSVERPDGSNFTLKIRSTKLEDSAMYFCASSLTTGRNQPQHFGDGTRLSIL.